These 19 T cell receptor beta chains were all obtained from the same sample, sequenced in a study of vaccination and CD4 T cells after COVID-19. What these receptors recognize is not known. Sequencing of cultured CD4+ T cell DNA used the Oncomine TCR Beta short-read assay. TCRdb reprocessed the PCR reads with MiXCR, giving one entry per CDR3 protein. The sample has about 21,000 distinct CDR3 sequences, less than 55% seen once. The treatment was: roughly nine-day PBMC culture with coronavirus spike peptide pools or control peptides (ViraFEST assay). The sample comprised cultured CD4+ T cells from blood. These receptors were obtained from a human donor with COVID-19.

The CDR3 region has the DNA TGTGCCTGGAGTGTGGACGGGTTCTATAATTCACCCCTCCACTTT. Protein product: CAWSVDGFYNSPLHF. The chain carries TRBV30 and TRBJ1-6; no clear D gene. V was trimmed by 0 bases and J by 3 bases, leaving 9 bases between them. CDR1 and CDR2 from the germline V gene are GTSNPN and SVGIG (reference sequence). The CDR3 loop spans 15 amino acids.

This clonotype was observed a handful of times. V gene TRBV12-3 or TRBV12-4 combines with J gene TRBJ1-5; 8 bases line up with TRBD1. The CDR3 spans 14 residues. V was pared by 7 bases and J by 6 bases, with 8 bases of the junction left unmatched. CDR3 sequence (DNA): TGTGCCAGCACCTCAGGGGGCCTCGGTCAGCCCCAGCATTTT. It encodes CASTSGGLGQPQHF.

This clonotype was counted between two and nine times. This chain uses TRBV2 with TRBJ2-3; TRBD2 agrees at 8 bases. The germline V gene encodes CDR1 SNHLY and CDR2 FYNNEI. Trimming cost V 4 bases and J 3 bases; bases outside gene matches: 6. The CDR3 totals 15 residues. DNA for the CDR3: TGTGCCAGCAGTGTATTAGCGGGGTTTACAGATACGCAGTATTTT. Translated: CASSVLAGFTDTQYF.

This rearrangement joins TRBV27 to TRBJ1-6, with D maybe TRBD1 (6 bases). CDR1 and CDR2 from the germline V gene are MNHEY and SMNVEV (reference sequence). The CDR3 consists of 18 residues. V was trimmed by 4 bases and J by 0 bases, leaving 16 bases between them. CDR3 region: CASSSHVGASSYNSPLHF. DNA for the CDR3: TGTGCCAGCAGTTCCCACGTGGGGGCGAGCTCCTATAATTCACCCCTCCACTTT.

This clonotype was found a few times. The chain uses TRBV7-2 and TRBJ1-2, with no clear D. The CDR3 extends over 14 amino acids. V lost 2 bases, J lost 4 bases, and 11 bases lay in between. Germline CDR1 reads SGHTA; CDR2 reads FQGNSA. DNA for the CDR3: TGTGCCAGCAGCTTACCTTCGGGGTCCTATGGCTACACCTTC. It specifies CASSLPSGSYGYTF.

This clonotype was seen a handful of times. The V and J genes are TRBV19 and TRBJ1-6; D not certain. Germline CDR1 LNHDA, CDR2 SQIVND (reference sequence). V shed 6 bases and J shed 7 bases, with 13 bases lying between them. The CDR3 is 14 amino acids. DNA for the CDR3: TGTGCCAGTAGGGAGTGGACCGAGAATTCACCCCTCCACTTT. It is translated as CASREWTENSPLHF.

The chain recombines TRBV6-5 with TRBJ2-5; 7 bases are shared with TRBD2. Germline V lookup: CDR1 MNHEY, CDR2 SVGAGI. The trim removed 0 bases at V and 4 bases at J, leaving 11 bases unmatched. CDR3 length equals 17 residues. The CDR3 sequence is CASSYSTPWEGPETQYF. CDR3 in DNA: TGTGCCAGCAGTTACTCGACCCCCTGGGAGGGGCCAGAGACCCAGTACTTC.

The chain joins TRBV9 to TRBJ2-1; 8 bases are a match to TRBD1. The J call may be faulty, since TRBJ2-7 better matches the DNA end. The CDR3 runs 14 residues. CDR1 and CDR2 from the germline V gene are SGDLS and YYNGEE. The CDR3 region is CASSGVQGAEEQYF. CDR3 coding DNA: TGTGCCAGCAGCGGGGTTCAGGGGGCGGAGGAGCAGTACTTC.

This clonotype has only a few counts. V is TRBV27 and J is TRBJ2-3; possibly TRBD1 or TRBD2 for D (5 bases each). V was pared by 4 bases and J by 5 bases, with 19 bases between. Germline assignment: CDR1 MNHEY and CDR2 SMNVEV (reference sequence). This CDR3 spans 16 amino acids. DNA for the CDR3: TGTGCCAGCAGTTCTATTGAGGGGCCTTTTCAAGATACGCAGTATTTT. Its protein is CASSSIEGPFQDTQYF.

V and J are TRBV15 and TRBJ1-1; no definite D call. The CDR3 is 20 residues long. V gave up 3 bases and J gave up 3 bases, with 29 bases separating them. CDR1 and CDR2 (germline): LNHNV, YYDKDF (reference sequence). The CDR3 DNA follows: TGTGCCACCAGCAGGACTGACTTGACATTCCTGAGGTTGGAAGACACTGAAGCTTTCTTT. Amino acid sequence: CATSRTDLTFLRLEDTEAFF.

This clonotype was seen more than once but under ten times. The rearrangement joins TRBV20-1 to TRBJ1-6; D is possibly TRBD1 (5 bases). CDR3 length: 15 amino acids. V was shortened by 1 base and J by 8 bases, with 15 bases between the two germline ends. CDR1 and CDR2 (germline): DFQATT, SNEGSKA (reference sequence). The CDR3 loop is CSARATAGTDSPLHF. In nucleotides, the CDR3 is TGCAGTGCTAGAGCCACGGCGGGGACTGATTCACCCCTCCACTTT.

J is TRBJ2-2 and V is TRBV28; D is undetermined. CDR1 is MDHEN, CDR2 SYDVKM, per germline. The CDR3 is 15 residues long. The V and J ends lost 6 bases and 2 bases respectively, with 13 bases between them. The CDR3 DNA follows: TGTGCCAGCAGCTTACCGACCGCTAACACCGGGGAGCTGTTTTTT. Amino acids: CASSLPTANTGELFF.

The V call is TRBV6-5, the J call TRBJ2-7, with TRBD2 matching 7 bases. J lost 3 bases, V lost 0 bases, and 8 bases had no gene match. Germline CDR1 and CDR2: MNHEY and SVGAGI. The CDR3 consists of 16 residues. The CDR3 region has the DNA TGTGCCAGCAGTTACTCGGGGCTAGCGGAGAACTACGAGCAGTACTTC. This codes for CASSYSGLAENYEQYF.

V gene TRBV4-3 combines with J gene TRBJ2-5, with TRBD2 matching 11 bases. CDR3 length: 17 amino acids. The junction had 9 bases not matched to a gene; V was cut back by 1 base and J by 5 bases. Germline lookup yields CDR1 LGHNA and CDR2 YSLEER. The chain's CDR3 is CASSQGTSGQGSETQYF. In nucleotides, the CDR3 is TGCGCCAGCAGCCAAGGGACTAGCGGGCAAGGCTCGGAGACCCAGTACTTC.

This clonotype has more than one count but fewer than ten. V usage is TRBV15 and J usage is TRBJ1-2, with 10 bases matching TRBD1. The CDR3 is made up of 15 amino acids. V trimming: 3 bases; J trimming: 4 bases; junction bases outside the gene matches: 5. Germline V gene lookup returns CDR1 LNHNV and CDR2 YYDKDF (reference sequence). CDR3 bases: TGTGCCACCAGCAGTAGACAGGGGGCCTTCTATGGCTACACCTTC. Amino acid sequence: CATSSRQGAFYGYTF.

J is TRBJ2-3 and V is TRBV7-3, with 12 bases aligning to TRBD2. Germline V gene data show CDR1 as SGHTA and CDR2 as FQGTGA. Unmatched junction bases numbered 4, after V lost 5 bases and J lost 1 base. The CDR3 is 16 amino acids. The CDR3, as DNA: TGTGCCAGCAGCGAAAGACTAGCGGGGGGCACAGATACGCAGTATTTT. Translated, it gives CASSERLAGGTDTQYF.

This sequence joins TRBV6-2 or TRBV6-3 and TRBJ2-7; D not resolved. CDR1 is MNHEY and CDR2 is SVGEGT in the germline V gene. The CDR3 totals 13 residues. Trimming took off 2 bases at V and 3 bases at J, with 8 bases between the two ends. CDR3 loop: CASSYPNRYEQYF. DNA for the CDR3: TGTGCCAGCAGTTACCCAAACCGCTACGAGCAGTACTTC.

The V and J genes are TRBV6-2 or TRBV6-3 and TRBJ1-2; D unclear. The germline gives CDR1 MNHEY, CDR2 SVGEGT. V lost 2 bases and J lost 0, with 1 base in between. This CDR3 is 12 amino acids long. The CDR3 loop reads CASSYANYGYTF. Written as DNA, the CDR3 is TGTGCCAGCAGTTACGCTAACTATGGCTACACCTTC.

The genes are TRBV19 and TRBJ2-2, with D uncertain. CDR3 length equals 13 residues. Germline CDR1 reads LNHDA; CDR2 reads SQIVND (reference sequence). Trimming cost V 3 bases and J 6 bases, with 8 bases left between them. This chain's CDR3 is CASSMSRAGELFF. CDR3 nucleotides: TGTGCCAGTAGTATGTCGCGCGCCGGGGAGCTGTTTTTT.